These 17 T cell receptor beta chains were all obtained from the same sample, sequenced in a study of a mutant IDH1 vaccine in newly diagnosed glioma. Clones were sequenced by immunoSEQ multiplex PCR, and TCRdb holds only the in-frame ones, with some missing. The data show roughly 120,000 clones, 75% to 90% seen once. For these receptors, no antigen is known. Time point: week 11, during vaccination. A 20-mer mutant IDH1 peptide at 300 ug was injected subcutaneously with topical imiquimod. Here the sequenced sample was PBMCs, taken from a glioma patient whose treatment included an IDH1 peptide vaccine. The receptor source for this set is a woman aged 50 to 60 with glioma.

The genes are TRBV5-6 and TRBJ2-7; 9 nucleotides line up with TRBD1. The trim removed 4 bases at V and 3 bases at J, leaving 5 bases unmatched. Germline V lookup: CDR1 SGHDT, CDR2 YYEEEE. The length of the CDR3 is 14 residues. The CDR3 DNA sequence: TGTGCCAGCAGCGTGGGACAGGGATACTACGAGCAGTACTTC. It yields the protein CASSVGQGYYEQYF.

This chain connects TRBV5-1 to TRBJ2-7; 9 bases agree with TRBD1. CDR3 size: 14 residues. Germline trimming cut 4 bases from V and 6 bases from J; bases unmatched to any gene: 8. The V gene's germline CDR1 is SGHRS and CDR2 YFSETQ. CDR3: CASSPRTGDGEQYF. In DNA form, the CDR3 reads TGCGCCAGCAGCCCCCGGACAGGGGATGGCGAGCAGTACTTC.

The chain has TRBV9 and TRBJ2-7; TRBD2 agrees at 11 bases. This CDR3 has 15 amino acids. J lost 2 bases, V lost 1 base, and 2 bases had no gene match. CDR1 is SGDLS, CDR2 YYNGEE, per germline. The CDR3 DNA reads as TGTGCCAGCAGCGTAAGTAGCGGGAGGGCCTACGAGCAGTACTTC. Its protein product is CASSVSSGRAYEQYF.

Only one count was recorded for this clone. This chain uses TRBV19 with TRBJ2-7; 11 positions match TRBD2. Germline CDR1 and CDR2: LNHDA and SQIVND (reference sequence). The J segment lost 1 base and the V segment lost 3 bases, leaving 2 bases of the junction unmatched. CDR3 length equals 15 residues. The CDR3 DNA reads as TGTGCCAGTAGTATCACTAGCGGGGGTTCCTACGAGCAGTACTTC. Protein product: CASSITSGGSYEQYF.

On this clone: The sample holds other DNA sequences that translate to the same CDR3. The CDR3 DNA is TGTGCCAGCAGGAACAGCTACGAGCAGTACTTC. This gives the protein CASRNSYEQYF. This chain links TRBV6-5 with TRBJ2-7; no firm D call. Germline V CDR1 and CDR2: MNHEY, SVGAGI. The CDR3 is 11 amino acids. Deletions cut 6 bases from V and 3 bases from J, with 6 bases between.

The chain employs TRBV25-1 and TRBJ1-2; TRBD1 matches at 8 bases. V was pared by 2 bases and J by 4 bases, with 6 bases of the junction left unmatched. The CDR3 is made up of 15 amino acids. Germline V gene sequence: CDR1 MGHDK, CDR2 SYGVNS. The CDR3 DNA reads TGTGCCAGCAGTGAACAGGGGGCCCATGGCTATGGCTACACCTTC. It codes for CASSEQGAHGYGYTF.

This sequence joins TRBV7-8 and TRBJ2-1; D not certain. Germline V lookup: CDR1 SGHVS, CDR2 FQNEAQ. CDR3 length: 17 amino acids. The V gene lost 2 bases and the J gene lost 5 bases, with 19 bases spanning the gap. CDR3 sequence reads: CASSLPRRLSRDNEQFF. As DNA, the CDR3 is TGTGCCAGCAGCTTACCCCGTCGGCTAAGTCGGGACAATGAGCAGTTCTTC.

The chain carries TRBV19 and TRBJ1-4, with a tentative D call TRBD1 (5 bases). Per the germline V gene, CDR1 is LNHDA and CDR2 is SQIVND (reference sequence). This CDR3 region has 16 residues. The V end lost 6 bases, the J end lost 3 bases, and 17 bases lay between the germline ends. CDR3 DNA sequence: TGTGCCAGTAGGAAGAGACGGGGGGAGTCTAATGAAAAACTGTTTTTT. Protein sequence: CASRKRRGESNEKLFF. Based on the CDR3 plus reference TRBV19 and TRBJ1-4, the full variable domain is DGGITQSPKYLFRKEGQNVTLSCEQNLNHDAMYWYRQDPGQGLRLIYYSQIVNDFQKGDIAEGYSVSREKKESFPLTVTSAQKNPTAFYLCASRKRRGESNEKLFFGSGTQLSVL.

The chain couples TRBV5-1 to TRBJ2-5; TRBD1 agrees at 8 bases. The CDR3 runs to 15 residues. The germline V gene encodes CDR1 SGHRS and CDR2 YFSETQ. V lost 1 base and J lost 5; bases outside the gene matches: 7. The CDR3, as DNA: TGCGCCAGCAGCTTGATGACAGGGGCGTGGGAGACCCAGTACTTC. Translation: CASSLMTGAWETQYF. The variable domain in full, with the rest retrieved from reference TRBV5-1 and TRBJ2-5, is KAGVTQTPRYLIKTRGQQVTLSCSPISGHRSVSWYQQTPGQGLQFLFEYFSETQRNKGNFPGRFSGRQFSNSRSEMNVSTLELGDSALYLCASSLMTGAWETQYFGPGTRLLVL.

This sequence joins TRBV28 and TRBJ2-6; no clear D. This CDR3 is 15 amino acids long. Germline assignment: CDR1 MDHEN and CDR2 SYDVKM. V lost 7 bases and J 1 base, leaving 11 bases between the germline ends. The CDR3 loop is CASTPHGSGANVLTF. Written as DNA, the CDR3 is TGTGCCAGCACCCCCCATGGGTCTGGGGCCAACGTCCTGACTTTC. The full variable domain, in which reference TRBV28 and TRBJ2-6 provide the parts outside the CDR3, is DVKVTQSSRYLVKRTGEKVFLECVQDMDHENMFWYRQDPGLGLRLIYFSYDVKMKEKGDIPEGYSVSREKKERFSLILESASTNQTSMYLCASTPHGSGANVLTFGAGSRLTVL.

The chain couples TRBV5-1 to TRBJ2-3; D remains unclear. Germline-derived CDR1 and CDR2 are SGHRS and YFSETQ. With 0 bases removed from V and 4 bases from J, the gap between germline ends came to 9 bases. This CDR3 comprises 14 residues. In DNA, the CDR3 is TGCGCCAGCAGCTTGGGGCAGGCGGCAGATACGCAGTATTTT. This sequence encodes CASSLGQAADTQYF.

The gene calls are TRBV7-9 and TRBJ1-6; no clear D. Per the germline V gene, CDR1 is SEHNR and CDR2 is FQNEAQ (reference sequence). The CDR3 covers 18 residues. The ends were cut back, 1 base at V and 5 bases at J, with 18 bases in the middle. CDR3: CASSLGRSGRKNNSPLHF. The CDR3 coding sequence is TGTGCCAGCAGCTTAGGGAGGTCGGGCCGGAAAAATAATTCACCCCTCCACTTT.

CDR3 bases: TGCGCCAGCAGCTATCCACAATACTCTGGGGCCAACGTCCTGACTTTC. Its protein is CASSYPQYSGANVLTF. The rearrangement links TRBV5-1 to TRBJ2-6, with D uncertain. Germline CDR1 SGHRS, CDR2 YFSETQ. Between the trimmed V and J ends, which lost 3 bases and 0 bases, there was a span of 10 bases. This CDR3 has 16 residues. The full variable domain, its missing parts supplied by reference TRBV5-1 and TRBJ2-6, is KAGVTQTPRYLIKTRGQQVTLSCSPISGHRSVSWYQQTPGQGLQFLFEYFSETQRNKGNFPGRFSGRQFSNSRSEMNVSTLELGDSALYLCASSYPQYSGANVLTFGAGSRLTVL.

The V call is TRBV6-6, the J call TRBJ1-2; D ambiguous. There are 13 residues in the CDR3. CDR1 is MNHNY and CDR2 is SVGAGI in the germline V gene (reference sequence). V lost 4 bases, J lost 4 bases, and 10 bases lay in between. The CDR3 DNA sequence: TGTGCCAGCAGTTCTTATGACTCCTATGGCTACACCTTC. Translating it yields CASSSYDSYGYTF.

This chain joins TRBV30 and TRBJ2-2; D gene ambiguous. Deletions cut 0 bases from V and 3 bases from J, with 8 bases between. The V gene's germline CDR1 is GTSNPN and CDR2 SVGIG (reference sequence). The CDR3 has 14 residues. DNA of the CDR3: TGTGCCTGGAGTGTGAGACCAGACACCGGGGAGCTGTTTTTT. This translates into CAWSVRPDTGELFF.

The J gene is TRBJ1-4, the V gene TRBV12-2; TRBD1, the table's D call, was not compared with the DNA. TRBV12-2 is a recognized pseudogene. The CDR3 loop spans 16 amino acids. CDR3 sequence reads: CASRFHTQGSSEKLFF. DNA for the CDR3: TGTGCAAGTCGCTTCCACACCCAGGGCTCATCTGAAAAACTGTTTTTT.

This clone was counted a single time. In nucleotides, the CDR3 is TGCGCCAGCAGCACAGGAGGGACTGGAAACACCATATATTTT. Protein: CASSTGGTGNTIYF. J is TRBJ1-3 and V is TRBV5-1, with D maybe TRBD1 (5 bases). With 4 bases removed from V and 2 bases from J, the gap between germline ends came to 10 bases. The CDR3 length is 14 residues. Germline V gene data show CDR1 as SGHRS and CDR2 as YFSETQ.